This entry lists 10 T cell receptor beta chains sequenced from one sample in a study of T cells in Graves' hyperthyroidism and ophthalmopathy. The CDR3 regions of TCR beta were amplified from RNA transcripts. RT-PCR in the first round (using the HTBI primer set) targeted the TCR CDR3. TCRdb reanalysed the multiplex PCR reads using MiXCR and keeps one entry per CDR3 protein. The sample lists over 700,000 distinct CDR3 sequences, over 35% occurring once. The sequencing sample was made of blood. The source is a woman in her 40s with Graves' hyperthyroidism.

About this clonotype itself: This may come from a read error, since a much larger clone is one base off. The CDR3 protein is CASSFEASSGYEQYF. CDR3 nucleotide sequence: TGTGCCAGCAGCTTTGAAGCGTCTAGCGGGTACGAGCAGTACTTC. The chain is built from TRBV11-2 and TRBJ2-7, with 8 bases matching TRBD2. The J segment lost 4 bases and the V segment lost 3 bases, leaving 8 bases of the junction unmatched. The germline CDR1 and CDR2 sequences are SGHAT and FQNNGV. The CDR3 is made up of 15 amino acids.

The chain recombines TRBV14 with TRBJ2-2, with 7 bases identical to TRBD2. The length of the CDR3 is 14 residues. Germline V CDR1 and CDR2: SGHDN, FVKESK. Trimming cost V 4 bases and J 5 bases; bases outside gene matches: 4. CDR3: CASSPWGGTGELFF. The CDR3 DNA reads as TGTGCCAGCAGCCCCTGGGGGGGTACCGGGGAGCTGTTTTTT.

The chain recombines TRBV12-5 with TRBJ1-1; TRBD1 matches at 7 bases. The J segment lost 3 bases and the V segment lost 1 base, leaving 11 bases of the junction unmatched. This CDR3 contains 17 residues. Germline V gene sequence: CDR1 LGHNT, CDR2 FRNRAP. CDR3 sequence (DNA): TGTGCTAGTGGTTTGGGGGGATACAGGGGCTGGGACACTGAAGCTTTCTTT. Translating gives CASGLGGYRGWDTEAFF.

There are a few counts of this clonotype. One end of the junction is discordant with germline, which a read error may explain. The rearrangement links TRBV7-3 to TRBJ2-6; D gene ambiguous. Germline V gene lookup returns CDR1 SGHTA and CDR2 FQGTGA. The CDR3 runs 13 residues. CDR3 bases: TGTGCCGGCAGCTCCTCTGGGGCCAACGTCCTGACTTTC. This gives the protein CAGSSSGANVLTF.

The V and J genes are TRBV5-1 and TRBJ1-1; D may be TRBD1 (5 bases). This CDR3 is built from 17 residues. Germline V lookup: CDR1 SGHRS, CDR2 YFSETQ. V lost 4 bases, J lost 4 bases, and 23 bases lay in between. Here the CDR3 DNA reads TGCGCCAGCAGCGGGGCCGGGTCTACAACCTCAGGCACTGAAGCTTTCTTT. Translated, it gives CASSGAGSTTSGTEAFF.

This clonotype was found many times. The J gene is TRBJ1-2, the V gene TRBV7-9, with a tentative D call TRBD1 (6 bases). The CDR3 is 14 residues long. Trimming pared 5 bases from V and 2 bases from J, leaving 12 bases between. Germline CDR1 and CDR2: SEHNR and FQNEAQ (reference sequence). The CDR3 DNA is TGTGCCAGCAGCGCCAGGGGCTCAAACTATGGCTACACCTTC. The encoded protein is CASSARGSNYGYTF.

The chain combines TRBV20-1 with TRBJ1-3, with 9 bases fitting TRBD1. CDR1 is DFQATT and CDR2 is SNEGSKA in the germline V gene (reference sequence). This CDR3 comprises 13 residues. J was trimmed by 7 bases and V by 6 bases; bases with no gene match: 7. CDR3 sequence reads: CSAYRDRVNTIYF. The DNA of the CDR3 is TGCAGTGCGTACCGGGACAGGGTGAACACCATATATTTT.

This clonotype came up a few times. The chain carries TRBV29-1 and TRBJ2-3; D is ambiguous. CDR1 and CDR2 from the germline V gene are SQVTM and ANQGSEA. Trimming took off 7 bases at V and 0 bases at J, with 8 bases between the two ends. This CDR3 comprises 12 residues. The DNA for the CDR3 is TGCAGCGCCGTCAGTAGCACAGATACGCAGTATTTT. Translation gives CSAVSSTDTQYF.

V and J are TRBV12-5 and TRBJ2-5; D not certain. Germline assignment: CDR1 LGHNT and CDR2 FRNRAP. The CDR3 has 12 residues. Trimming took off 1 base at V and 7 bases at J, with 7 bases between the two ends. CDR3 residues: CASGLEVGTQYF. CDR3 bases: TGTGCTAGTGGTTTGGAAGTGGGGACCCAGTACTTC.

The chain carries TRBV12-3 or TRBV12-4 and TRBJ1-3, with 7 bases fitting TRBD1. V lost 6 bases, J lost 3 bases, and 11 bases stayed unmatched. The CDR3 has 16 residues. The CDR3 region is CASSPIDRVLGNTIYF. The CDR3 DNA sequence: TGTGCCAGCAGCCCAATCGACAGGGTTCTTGGAAACACCATATATTTT.